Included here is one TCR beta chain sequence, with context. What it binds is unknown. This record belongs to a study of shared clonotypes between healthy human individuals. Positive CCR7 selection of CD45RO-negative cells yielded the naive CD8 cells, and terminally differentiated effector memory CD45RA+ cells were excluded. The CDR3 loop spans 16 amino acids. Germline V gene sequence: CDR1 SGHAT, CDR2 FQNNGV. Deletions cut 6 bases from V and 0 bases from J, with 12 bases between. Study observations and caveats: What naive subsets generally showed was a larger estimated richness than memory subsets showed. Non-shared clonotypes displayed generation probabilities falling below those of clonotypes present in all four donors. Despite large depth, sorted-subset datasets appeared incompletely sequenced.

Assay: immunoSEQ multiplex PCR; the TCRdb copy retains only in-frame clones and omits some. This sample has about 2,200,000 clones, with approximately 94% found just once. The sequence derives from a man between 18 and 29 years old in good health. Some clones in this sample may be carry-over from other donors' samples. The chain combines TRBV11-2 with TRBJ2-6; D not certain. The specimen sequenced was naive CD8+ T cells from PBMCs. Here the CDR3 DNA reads TGTGCCAGCAGTTTAAATGTCGACTCTGGGGCCAACGTCCTGACTTTC. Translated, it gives CASSLNVDSGANVLTF.